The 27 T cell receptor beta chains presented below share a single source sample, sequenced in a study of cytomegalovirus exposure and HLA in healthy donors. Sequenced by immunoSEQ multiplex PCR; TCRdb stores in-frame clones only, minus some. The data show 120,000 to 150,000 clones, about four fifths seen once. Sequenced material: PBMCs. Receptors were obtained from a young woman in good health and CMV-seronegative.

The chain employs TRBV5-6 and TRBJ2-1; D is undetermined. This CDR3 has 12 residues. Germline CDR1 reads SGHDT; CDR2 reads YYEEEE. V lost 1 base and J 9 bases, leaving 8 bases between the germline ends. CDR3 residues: CASSLSRSEQFF. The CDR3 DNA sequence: TGTGCCAGCAGCTTGTCGCGGTCTGAGCAGTTCTTC.

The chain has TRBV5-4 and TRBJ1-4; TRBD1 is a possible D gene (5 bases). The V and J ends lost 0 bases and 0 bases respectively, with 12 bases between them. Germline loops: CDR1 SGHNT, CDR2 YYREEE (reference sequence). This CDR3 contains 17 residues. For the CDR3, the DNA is TGTGCCAGCAGCTTGGGGGCAGGGAAAGCAACTAATGAAAAACTGTTTTTT. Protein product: CASSLGAGKATNEKLFF.

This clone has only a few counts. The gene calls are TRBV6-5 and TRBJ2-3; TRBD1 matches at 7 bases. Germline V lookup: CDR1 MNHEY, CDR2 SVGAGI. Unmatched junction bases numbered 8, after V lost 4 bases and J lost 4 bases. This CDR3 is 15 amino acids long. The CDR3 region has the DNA TGTGCCAGCAGTTTCACCAGGGGGTTGGCAGATACGCAGTATTTT. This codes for CASSFTRGLADTQYF.

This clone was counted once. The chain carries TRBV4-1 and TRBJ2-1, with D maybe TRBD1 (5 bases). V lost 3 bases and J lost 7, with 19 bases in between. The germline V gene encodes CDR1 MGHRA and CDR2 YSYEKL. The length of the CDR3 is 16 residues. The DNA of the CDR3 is TGCGCCAGCAGCCAGACCCGGACACCCGGCCTTAATGAGCAGTTCTTC. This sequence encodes CASSQTRTPGLNEQFF.

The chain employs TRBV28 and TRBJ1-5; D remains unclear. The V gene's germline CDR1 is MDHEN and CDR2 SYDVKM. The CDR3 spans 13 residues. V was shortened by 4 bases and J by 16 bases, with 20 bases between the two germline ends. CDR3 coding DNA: TGTGCCAGCAGTTCGATCAGTGTATCCCTTTTCCATTTT. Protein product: CASSSISVSLFHF. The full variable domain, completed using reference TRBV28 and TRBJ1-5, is DVKVTQSSRYLVKRTGEKVFLECVQDMDHENMFWYRQDPGLGLRLIYFSYDVKMKEKGDIPEGYSVSREKKERFSLILESASTNQTSMYLCASSSISVSLFHFGDGTRLSIL.

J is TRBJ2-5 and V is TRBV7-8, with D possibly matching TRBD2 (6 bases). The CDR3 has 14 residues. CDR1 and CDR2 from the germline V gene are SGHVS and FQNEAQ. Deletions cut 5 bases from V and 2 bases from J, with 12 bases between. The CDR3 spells CASSGLEGQETQYF. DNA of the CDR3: TGTGCCAGCAGCGGCCTGGAGGGTCAAGAGACCCAGTACTTC.

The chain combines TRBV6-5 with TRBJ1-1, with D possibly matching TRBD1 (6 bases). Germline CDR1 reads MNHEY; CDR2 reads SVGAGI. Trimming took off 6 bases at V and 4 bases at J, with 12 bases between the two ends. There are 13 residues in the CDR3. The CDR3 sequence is CASSPQGTTEAFF. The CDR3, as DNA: TGTGCCAGCAGCCCACAGGGTACCACTGAAGCTTTCTTT.

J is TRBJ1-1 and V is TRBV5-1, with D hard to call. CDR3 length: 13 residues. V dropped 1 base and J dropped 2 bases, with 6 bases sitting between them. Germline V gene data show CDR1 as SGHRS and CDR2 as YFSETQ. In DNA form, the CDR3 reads TGCGCCAGCAGCTTGAACAGCAACACTGAAGCTTTCTTT. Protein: CASSLNSNTEAFF. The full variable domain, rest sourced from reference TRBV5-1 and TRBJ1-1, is KAGVTQTPRYLIKTRGQQVTLSCSPISGHRSVSWYQQTPGQGLQFLFEYFSETQRNKGNFPGRFSGRQFSNSRSEMNVSTLELGDSALYLCASSLNSNTEAFFGQGTRLTVV.

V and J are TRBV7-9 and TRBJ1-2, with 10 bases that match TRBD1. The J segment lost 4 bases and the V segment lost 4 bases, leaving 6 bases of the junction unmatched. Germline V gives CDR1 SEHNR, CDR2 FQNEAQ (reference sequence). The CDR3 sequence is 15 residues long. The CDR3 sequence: CASSSWDRGSYGYTF. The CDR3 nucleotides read TGTGCCAGCAGCTCCTGGGACAGGGGTAGCTATGGCTACACCTTC.

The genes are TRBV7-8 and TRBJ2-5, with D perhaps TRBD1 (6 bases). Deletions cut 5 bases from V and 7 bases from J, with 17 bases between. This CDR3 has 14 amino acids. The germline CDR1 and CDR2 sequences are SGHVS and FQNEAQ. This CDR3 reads CASSPWTERGTQYF. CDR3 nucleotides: TGTGCCAGCAGCCCCTGGACAGAACGGGGGACCCAGTACTTC. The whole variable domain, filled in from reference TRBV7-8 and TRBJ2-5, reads GAGVSQSPRYKVAKRGQDVALRCDPISGHVSLFWYQQALGQGPEFLTYFQNEAQLDKSGLPSDRFFAERPEGSVSTLKIQRTQQEDSAVYLCASSPWTERGTQYFGPGTRLLVL.

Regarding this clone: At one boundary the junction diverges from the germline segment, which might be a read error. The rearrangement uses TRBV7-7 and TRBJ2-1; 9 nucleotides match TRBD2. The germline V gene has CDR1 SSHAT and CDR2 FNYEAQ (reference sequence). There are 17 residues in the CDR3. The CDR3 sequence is CASSLGVSSGGYNEQFF. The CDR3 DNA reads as TGTGCTAGCAGCTTAGGGGTCAGTAGCGGGGGCTACAATGAGCAGTTCTTC.

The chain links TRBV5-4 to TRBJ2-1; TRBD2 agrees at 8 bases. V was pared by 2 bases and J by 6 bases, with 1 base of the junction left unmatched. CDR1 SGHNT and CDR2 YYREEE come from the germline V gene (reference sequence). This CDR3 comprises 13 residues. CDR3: CASSFLAGNEQFF. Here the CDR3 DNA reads TGTGCCAGCAGCTTCCTAGCGGGCAATGAGCAGTTCTTC.

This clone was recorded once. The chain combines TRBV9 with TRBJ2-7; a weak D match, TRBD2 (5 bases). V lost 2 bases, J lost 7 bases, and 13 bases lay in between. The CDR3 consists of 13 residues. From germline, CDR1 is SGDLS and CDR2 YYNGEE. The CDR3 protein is CASSVGLGWEQYF. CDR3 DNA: TGTGCCAGCAGCGTTGGACTCGGTTGGGAGCAGTACTTC.

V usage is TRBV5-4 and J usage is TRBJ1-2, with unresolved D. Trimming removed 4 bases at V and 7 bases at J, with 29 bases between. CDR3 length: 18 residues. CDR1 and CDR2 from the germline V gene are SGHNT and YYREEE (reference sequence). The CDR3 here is CASSPYMVYSLTFAGYTF. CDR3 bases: TGTGCCAGCAGCCCGTACATGGTCTATTCCCTGACATTTGCTGGCTACACCTTC.

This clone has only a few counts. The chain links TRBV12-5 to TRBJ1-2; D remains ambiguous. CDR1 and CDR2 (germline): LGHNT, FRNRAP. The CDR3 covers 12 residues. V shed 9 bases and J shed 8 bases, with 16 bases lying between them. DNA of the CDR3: TGTGCTAGCTCATCCTCCGTACGGGGCTACACCTTC. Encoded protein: CASSSSVRGYTF.

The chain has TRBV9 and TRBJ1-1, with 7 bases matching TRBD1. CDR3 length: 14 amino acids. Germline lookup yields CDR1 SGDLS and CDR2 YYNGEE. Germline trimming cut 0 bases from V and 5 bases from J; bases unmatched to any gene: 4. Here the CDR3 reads CASSVDGRGTEAFF. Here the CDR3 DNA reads TGTGCCAGCAGCGTAGATGGCAGGGGGACTGAAGCTTTCTTT.

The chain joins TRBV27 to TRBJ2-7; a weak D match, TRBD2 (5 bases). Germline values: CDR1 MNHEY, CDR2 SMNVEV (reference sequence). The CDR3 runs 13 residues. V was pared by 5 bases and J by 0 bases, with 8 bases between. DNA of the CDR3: TGTGCCAGCAGTAGGGAGAGCTCCTACGAGCAGTACTTC. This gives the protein CASSRESSYEQYF.

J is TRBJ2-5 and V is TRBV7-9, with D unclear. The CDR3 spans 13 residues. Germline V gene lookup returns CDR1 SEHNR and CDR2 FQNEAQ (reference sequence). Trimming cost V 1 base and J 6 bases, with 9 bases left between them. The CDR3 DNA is TGTGCCAGCAGCTTAGGGCGGAAACAGACCCAGTACTTC. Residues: CASSLGRKQTQYF.

The CDR3 here is CASSQEGRGGYNEQFF. CDR3 in DNA: TGCGCCAGCAGCCAAGAAGGGAGGGGAGGTTACAATGAGCAGTTCTTC. The chain uses TRBV4-3 and TRBJ2-1; 7 bases agree with TRBD2. This CDR3 contains 16 residues. The ends lost 0 bases at V and 4 bases at J; junction bases unmatched: 6. Germline V gene data show CDR1 as LGHNA and CDR2 as YSLEER.

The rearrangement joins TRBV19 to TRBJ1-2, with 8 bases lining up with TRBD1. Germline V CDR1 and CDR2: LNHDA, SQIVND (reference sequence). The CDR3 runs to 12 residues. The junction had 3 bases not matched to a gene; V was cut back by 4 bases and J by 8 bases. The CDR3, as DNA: TGTGCCAGTAGTACAGGGGGCTACGGCTACACCTTC. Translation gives CASSTGGYGYTF. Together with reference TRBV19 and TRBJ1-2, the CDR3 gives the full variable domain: DGGITQSPKYLFRKEGQNVTLSCEQNLNHDAMYWYRQDPGQGLRLIYYSQIVNDFQKGDIAEGYSVSREKKESFPLTVTSAQKNPTAFYLCASSTGGYGYTFGSGTRLTVV.

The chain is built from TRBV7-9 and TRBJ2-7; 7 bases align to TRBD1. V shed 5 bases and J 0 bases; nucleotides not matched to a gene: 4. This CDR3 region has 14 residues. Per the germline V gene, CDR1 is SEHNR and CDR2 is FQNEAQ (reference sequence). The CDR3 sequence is CASSRGGSSYEQYF. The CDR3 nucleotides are TGTGCCAGCAGCCGAGGGGGCAGCTCCTACGAGCAGTACTTC. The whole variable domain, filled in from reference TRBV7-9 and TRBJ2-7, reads DTGVSQNPRHKITKRGQNVTFRCDPISEHNRLYWYRQTLGQGPEFLTYFQNEAQLEKSRLLSDRFSAERPKGSFSTLEIQRTEQGDSAMYLCASSRGGSSYEQYFGPGTRLTVT.

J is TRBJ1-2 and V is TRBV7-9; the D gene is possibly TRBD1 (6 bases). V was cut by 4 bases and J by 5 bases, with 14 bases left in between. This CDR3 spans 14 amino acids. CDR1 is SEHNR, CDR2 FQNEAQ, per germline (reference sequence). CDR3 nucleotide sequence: TGTGCCAGCAGCTGGGCAGGGGAACTATATGGCTACACCTTC. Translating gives CASSWAGELYGYTF. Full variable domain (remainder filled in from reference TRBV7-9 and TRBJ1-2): DTGVSQNPRHKITKRGQNVTFRCDPISEHNRLYWYRQTLGQGPEFLTYFQNEAQLEKSRLLSDRFSAERPKGSFSTLEIQRTEQGDSAMYLCASSWAGELYGYTFGSGTRLTVV.

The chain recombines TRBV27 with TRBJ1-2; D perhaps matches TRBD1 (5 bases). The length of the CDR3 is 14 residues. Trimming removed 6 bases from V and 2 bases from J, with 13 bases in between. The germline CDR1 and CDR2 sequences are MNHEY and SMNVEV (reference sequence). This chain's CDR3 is CASRPTGSNYGYTF. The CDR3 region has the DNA TGTGCCAGCAGGCCTACAGGATCGAACTATGGCTACACCTTC.

The CDR3 spells CASSPNFGTGELFF. CDR3 nucleotide sequence: TGTGCCAGCAGCCCCAACTTCGGCACCGGGGAGCTGTTTTTT. The chain recombines TRBV11-2 with TRBJ2-2; D unclear. V lost 5 bases and J 4 bases, leaving 11 bases between the germline ends. Looked up from germline, CDR1 is SGHAT and CDR2 is FQNNGV. The CDR3 runs 14 residues.

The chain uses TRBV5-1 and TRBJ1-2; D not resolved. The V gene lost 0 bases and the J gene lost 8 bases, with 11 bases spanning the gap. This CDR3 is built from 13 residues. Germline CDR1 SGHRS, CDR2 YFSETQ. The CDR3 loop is CASSLVGVDGYTF. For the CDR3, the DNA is TGCGCCAGCAGCTTGGTCGGGGTTGACGGCTACACCTTC. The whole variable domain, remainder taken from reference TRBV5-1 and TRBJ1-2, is KAGVTQTPRYLIKTRGQQVTLSCSPISGHRSVSWYQQTPGQGLQFLFEYFSETQRNKGNFPGRFSGRQFSNSRSEMNVSTLELGDSALYLCASSLVGVDGYTFGSGTRLTVV.

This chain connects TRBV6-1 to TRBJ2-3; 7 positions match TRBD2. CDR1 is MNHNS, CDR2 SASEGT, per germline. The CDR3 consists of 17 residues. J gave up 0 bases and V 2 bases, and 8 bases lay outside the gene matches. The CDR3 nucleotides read TGTGCCAGCAGTGAATCGTCGCGGGGGACCAGCACAGATACGCAGTATTTT. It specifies CASSESSRGTSTDTQYF.

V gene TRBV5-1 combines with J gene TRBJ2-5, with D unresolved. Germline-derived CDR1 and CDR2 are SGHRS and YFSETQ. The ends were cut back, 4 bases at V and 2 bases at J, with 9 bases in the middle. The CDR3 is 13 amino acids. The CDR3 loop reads CASSPSRQETQYF. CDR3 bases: TGCGCCAGCAGCCCGTCCAGGCAAGAGACCCAGTACTTC.